The T cell receptor (beta chain) described here comes from a study of cytomegalovirus exposure and HLA in healthy donors. V shed 5 bases, J shed 3 bases, and the junction held 12 bases outside the gene matches. This CDR3 comprises 17 residues. Germline V gives CDR1 MNHEY, CDR2 SMNVEV (reference sequence). This clone has only one observation. Amplification used 60 Vbeta primers and 13 Jbeta primers. Assay: immunoSEQ multiplex PCR; the TCRdb copy retains only in-frame clones and omits some. The sample holds more than 110,000 clones, 75% to 90% seen once. The receptor was derived from a female donor in good health and CMV-seronegative. The J gene is TRBJ2-3, the V gene TRBV27, with 9 bases aligning to TRBD2. Sequenced sample: PBMCs. The CDR3 here is CASSPLGAAGGTDTQYF. CDR3 sequence (DNA): TGTGCCAGCAGTCCCCTCGGGGCCGCGGGAGGGACAGATACGCAGTATTTT.